Listed here are 2 T cell receptor beta chains from one sample, sequenced in a study of cytomegalovirus exposure and HLA in healthy donors. The PCR was carried out with 60 Vbeta primers and 13 Jbeta primers. Repertoires were generated with immunoSEQ multiplex PCR, while TCRdb's copy carries only in-frame clones and drops some. The sample holds fewer than 130,000 clones. Sequencing was carried out using PBMCs. These receptors were collected from a middle-aged man in good health and CMV-seronegative.

The rearrangement links TRBV2 to TRBJ1-5, with D possibly being TRBD1 (5 bases). The CDR3 length is 14 residues. The germline V and J ends were trimmed by 4 bases and 3 bases, with 10 bases remaining between them. Germline V CDR1 and CDR2: SNHLY, FYNNEI. The DNA of the CDR3 is TGTGCCAGCAGTGGACAGCCGTACAATCAGCCCCAGCATTTT. Amino acids: CASSGQPYNQPQHF.

This chain links TRBV19 with TRBJ1-2; D gene ambiguous. The CDR3 has 12 residues. The germline V and J ends were trimmed by 5 bases and 4 bases, with 8 bases remaining between them. Germline V gene lookup returns CDR1 LNHDA and CDR2 SQIVND (reference sequence). The CDR3 DNA follows: TGTGCCAGTAGTCCACGCAGCTATGGCTACACCTTC. Protein product: CASSPRSYGYTF. The variable domain in full, completed from reference TRBV19 and TRBJ1-2, reads DGGITQSPKYLFRKEGQNVTLSCEQNLNHDAMYWYRQDPGQGLRLIYYSQIVNDFQKGDIAEGYSVSREKKESFPLTVTSAQKNPTAFYLCASSPRSYGYTFGSGTRLTVV.